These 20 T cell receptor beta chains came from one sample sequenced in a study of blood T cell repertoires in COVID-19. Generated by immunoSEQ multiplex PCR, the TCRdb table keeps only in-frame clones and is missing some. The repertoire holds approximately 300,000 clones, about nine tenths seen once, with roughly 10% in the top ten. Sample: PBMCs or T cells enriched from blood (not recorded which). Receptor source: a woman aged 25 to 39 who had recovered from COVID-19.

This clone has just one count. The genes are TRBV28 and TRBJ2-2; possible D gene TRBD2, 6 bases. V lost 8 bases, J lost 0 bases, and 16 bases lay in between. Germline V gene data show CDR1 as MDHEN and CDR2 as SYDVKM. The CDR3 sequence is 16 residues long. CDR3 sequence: CASVVGGTANTGELFF. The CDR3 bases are TGTGCCAGCGTGGTGGGGGGTACTGCGAACACCGGGGAGCTGTTTTTT.

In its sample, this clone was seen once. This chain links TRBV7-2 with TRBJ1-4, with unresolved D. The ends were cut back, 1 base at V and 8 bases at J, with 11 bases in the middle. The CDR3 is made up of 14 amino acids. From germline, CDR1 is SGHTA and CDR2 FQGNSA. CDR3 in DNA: TGTGCCAGCAGCTTAGGGCCTCAAGAAGAAAAACTGTTTTTT. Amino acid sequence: CASSLGPQEEKLFF.

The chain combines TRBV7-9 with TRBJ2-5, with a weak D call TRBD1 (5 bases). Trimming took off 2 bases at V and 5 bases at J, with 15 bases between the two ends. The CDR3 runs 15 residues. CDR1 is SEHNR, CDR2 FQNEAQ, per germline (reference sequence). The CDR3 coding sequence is TGTGCCAGCAGCTTATCCCAAGGGGCAAGCGAGACCCAGTACTTC. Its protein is CASSLSQGASETQYF.

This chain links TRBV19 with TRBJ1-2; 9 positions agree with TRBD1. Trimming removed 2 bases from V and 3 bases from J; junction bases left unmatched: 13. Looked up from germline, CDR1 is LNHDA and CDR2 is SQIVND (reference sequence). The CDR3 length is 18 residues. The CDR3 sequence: CASSISGQGSRGDYGYTF. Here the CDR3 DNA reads TGTGCCAGTAGTATATCCGGACAGGGGTCCAGAGGGGACTATGGCTACACCTTC.

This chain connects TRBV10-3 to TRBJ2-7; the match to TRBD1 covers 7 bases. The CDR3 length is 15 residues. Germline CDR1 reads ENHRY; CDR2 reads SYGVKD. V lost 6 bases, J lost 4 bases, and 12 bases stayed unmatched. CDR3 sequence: CAISQRDSAEYEQYF. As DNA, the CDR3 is TGTGCCATCAGCCAACGGGACAGCGCCGAGTACGAGCAGTACTTC.

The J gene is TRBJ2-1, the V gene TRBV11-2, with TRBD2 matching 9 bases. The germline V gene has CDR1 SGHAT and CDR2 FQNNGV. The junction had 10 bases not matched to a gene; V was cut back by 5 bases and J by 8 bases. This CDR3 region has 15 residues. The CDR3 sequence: CASSLAGGPEYEQFF. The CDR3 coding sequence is TGTGCCAGCAGCCTTGCGGGAGGGCCTGAGTATGAGCAGTTCTTC.

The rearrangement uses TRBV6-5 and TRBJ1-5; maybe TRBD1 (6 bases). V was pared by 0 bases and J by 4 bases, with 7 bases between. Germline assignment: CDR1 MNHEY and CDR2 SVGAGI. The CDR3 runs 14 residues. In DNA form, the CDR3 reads TGTGCCAGCAGTTACTCCCAGGGGAATCAGCCCCAGCATTTT. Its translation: CASSYSQGNQPQHF.

As DNA, the CDR3 is TGTGCCAGTAGTGAGGGGAGGAGGAATCAGCCCCAGCATTTT. Amino acid sequence: CASSEGRRNQPQHF. The rearrangement links TRBV19 to TRBJ1-5, with TRBD1 as a possible D gene (5 bases). Germline lookup yields CDR1 LNHDA and CDR2 SQIVND (reference sequence). Trimming cost V 5 bases and J 4 bases, with 12 bases left between them. The CDR3 runs 14 residues.

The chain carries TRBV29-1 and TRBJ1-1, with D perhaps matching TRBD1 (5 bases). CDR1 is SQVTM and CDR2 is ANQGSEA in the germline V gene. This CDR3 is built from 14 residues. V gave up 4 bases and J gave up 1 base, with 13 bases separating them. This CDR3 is CSVVLGDWNTEAFF. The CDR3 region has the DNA TGCAGCGTTGTATTAGGGGACTGGAACACTGAAGCTTTCTTT.

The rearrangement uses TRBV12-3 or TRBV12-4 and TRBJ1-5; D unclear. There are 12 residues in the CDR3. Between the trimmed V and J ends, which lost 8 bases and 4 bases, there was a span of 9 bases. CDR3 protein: CASGWRNQPQHF. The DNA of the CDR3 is TGTGCCAGCGGTTGGAGGAATCAGCCCCAGCATTTT.

This chain's CDR3 is CATRGWVGTEAFF. CDR3 in DNA: TGTGCCACCAGAGGTTGGGTCGGGACTGAAGCTTTCTTT. The chain links TRBV19 to TRBJ1-1, with D hard to call. Between the trimmed V and J ends, which lost 10 bases and 5 bases, there was a span of 17 bases. This CDR3 spans 13 amino acids. CDR1 is LNHDA, CDR2 SQIVND, per germline (reference sequence).

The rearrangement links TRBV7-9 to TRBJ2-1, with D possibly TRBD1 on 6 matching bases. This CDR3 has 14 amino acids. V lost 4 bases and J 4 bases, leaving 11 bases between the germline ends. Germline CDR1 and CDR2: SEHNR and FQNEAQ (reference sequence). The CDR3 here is CASSSGHLYNEQFF. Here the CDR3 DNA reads TGTGCCAGCAGCTCGGGACATCTATACAATGAGCAGTTCTTC.

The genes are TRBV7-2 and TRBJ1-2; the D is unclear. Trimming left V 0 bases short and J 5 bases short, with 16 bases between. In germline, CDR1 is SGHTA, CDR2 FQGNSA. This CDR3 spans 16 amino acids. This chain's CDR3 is CASSLAVDNRAYGYTF. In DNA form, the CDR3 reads TGTGCCAGCAGCTTAGCGGTTGACAATAGAGCATATGGCTACACCTTC.

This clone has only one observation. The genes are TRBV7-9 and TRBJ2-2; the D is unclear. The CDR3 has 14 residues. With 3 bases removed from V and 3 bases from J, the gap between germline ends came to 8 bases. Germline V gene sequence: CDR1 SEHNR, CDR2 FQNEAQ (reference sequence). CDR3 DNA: TGTGCCAGCAGCTTCGTACGGGACACCGGGGAGCTGTTTTTT. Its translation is CASSFVRDTGELFF.

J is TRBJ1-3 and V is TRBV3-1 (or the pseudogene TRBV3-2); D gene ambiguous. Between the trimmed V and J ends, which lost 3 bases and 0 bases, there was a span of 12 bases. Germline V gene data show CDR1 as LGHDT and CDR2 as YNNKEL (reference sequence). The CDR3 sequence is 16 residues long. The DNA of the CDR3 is TGTGCCAGCAGCCAGACGAGAGGTCCCTCTGGAAACACCATATATTTT. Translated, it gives CASSQTRGPSGNTIYF.

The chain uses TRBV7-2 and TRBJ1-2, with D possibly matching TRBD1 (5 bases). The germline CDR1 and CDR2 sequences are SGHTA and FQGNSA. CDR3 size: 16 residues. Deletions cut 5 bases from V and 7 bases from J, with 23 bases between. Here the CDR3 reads CASSPLGGSNGFGYTF. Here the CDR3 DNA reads TGTGCCAGCAGCCCCCTCGGGGGGAGTAATGGTTTTGGCTACACCTTC.

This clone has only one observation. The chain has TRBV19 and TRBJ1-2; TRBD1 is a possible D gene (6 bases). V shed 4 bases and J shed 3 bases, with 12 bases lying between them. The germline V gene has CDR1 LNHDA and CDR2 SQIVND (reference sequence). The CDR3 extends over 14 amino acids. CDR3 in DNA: TGTGCCAGTAGTAACCCGGGACACTACTATGGCTACACCTTC. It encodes CASSNPGHYYGYTF.

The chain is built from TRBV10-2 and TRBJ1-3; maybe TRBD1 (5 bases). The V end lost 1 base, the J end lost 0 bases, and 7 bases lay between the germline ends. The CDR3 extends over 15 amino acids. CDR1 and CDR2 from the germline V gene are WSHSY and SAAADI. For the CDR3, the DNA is TGCGCCAGCAGTGAGTACAGGAGCTCTGGAAACACCATATATTTT. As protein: CASSEYRSSGNTIYF.

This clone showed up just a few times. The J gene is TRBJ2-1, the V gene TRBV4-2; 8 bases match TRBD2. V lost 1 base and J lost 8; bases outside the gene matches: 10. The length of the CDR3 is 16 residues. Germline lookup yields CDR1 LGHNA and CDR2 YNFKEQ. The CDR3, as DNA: TGTGCCAGCAGCCAAGTCGGGACTAGTAAGTTCGATGAGCAGTTCTTC. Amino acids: CASSQVGTSKFDEQFF.

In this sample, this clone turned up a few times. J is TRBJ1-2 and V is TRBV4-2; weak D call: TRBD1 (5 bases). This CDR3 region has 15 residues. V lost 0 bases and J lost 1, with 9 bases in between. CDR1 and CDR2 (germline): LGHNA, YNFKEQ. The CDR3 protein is CASSQDPGYNYGYTF. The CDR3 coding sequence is TGTGCCAGCAGCCAAGATCCAGGGTATAACTATGGCTACACCTTC.